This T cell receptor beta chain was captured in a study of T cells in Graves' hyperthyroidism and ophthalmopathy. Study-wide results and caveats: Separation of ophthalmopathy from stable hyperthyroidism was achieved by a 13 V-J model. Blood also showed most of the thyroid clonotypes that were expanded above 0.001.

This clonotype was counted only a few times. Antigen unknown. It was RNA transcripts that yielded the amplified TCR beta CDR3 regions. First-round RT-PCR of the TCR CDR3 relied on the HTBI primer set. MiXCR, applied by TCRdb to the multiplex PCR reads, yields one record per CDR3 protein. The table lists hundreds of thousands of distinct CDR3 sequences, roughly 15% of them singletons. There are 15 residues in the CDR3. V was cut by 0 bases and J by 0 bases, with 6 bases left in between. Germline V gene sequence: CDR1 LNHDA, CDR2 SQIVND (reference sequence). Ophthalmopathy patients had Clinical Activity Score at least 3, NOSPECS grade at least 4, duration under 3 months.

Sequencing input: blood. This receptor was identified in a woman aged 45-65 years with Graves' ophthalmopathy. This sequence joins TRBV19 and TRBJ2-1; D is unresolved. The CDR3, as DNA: TGTGCCAGTAGTATAGAGGATATCTCCTACAATGAGCAGTTCTTC. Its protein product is CASSIEDISYNEQFF.